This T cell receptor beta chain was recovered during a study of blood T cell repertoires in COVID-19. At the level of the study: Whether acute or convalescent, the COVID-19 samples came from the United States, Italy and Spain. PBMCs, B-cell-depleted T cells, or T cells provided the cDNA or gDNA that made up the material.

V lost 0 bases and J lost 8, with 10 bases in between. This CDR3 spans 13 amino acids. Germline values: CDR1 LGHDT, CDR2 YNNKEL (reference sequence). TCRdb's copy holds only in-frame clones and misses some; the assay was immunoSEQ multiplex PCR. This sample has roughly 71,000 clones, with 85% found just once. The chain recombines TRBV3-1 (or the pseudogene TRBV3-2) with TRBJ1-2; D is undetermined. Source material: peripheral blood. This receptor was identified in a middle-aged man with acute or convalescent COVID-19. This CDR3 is CASSQESVGGYTF. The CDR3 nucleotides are TGTGCCAGCAGCCAAGAATCGGTGGGCGGCTACACCTTC.